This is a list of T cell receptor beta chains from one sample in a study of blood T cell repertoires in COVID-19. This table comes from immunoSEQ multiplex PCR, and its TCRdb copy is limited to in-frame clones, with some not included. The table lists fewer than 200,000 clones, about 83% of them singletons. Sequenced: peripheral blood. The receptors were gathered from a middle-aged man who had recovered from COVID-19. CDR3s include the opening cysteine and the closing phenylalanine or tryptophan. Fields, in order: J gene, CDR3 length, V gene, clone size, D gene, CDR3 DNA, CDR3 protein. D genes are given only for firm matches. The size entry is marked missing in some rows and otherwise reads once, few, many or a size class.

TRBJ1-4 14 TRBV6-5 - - TGTGCCAGCAGTTCATCCGGGAACTGGGAAAAACTGTTTTTT CASSSSGNWEKLFF
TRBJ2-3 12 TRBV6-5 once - TGTGCCATCAGGGACTTCACAGATACGCAGTATTTT CAIRDFTDTQYF
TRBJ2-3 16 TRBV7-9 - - TGTGCCAGCAGCTCCCTTTCCCTATCTAGCACAGATACGCAGTATTTT CASSSLSLSSTDTQYF
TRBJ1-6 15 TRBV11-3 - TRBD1 TGTGCCAGCAGCTTAGTTCCGGACAGGGGATCGTCCCTCCACTTT CASSLVPDRGSSLHF
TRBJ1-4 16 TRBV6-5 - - TGTGCCAGCAGTTCGTTACAGGTTACAGGAGAAGAAAAACTGTTTTTT CASSSLQVTGEEKLFF
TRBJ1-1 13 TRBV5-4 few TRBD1 TGTGCCAGCAGTCTACAGGGGAGGACTGAAGCTTTCTTT CASSLQGRTEAFF
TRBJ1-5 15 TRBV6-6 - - TGTGCCAGCAGTTACTCGCAGGGTGGATATCAGCCCCAGCATTTT CASSYSQGGYQPQHF
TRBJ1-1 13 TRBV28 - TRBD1 TGTGCCAGCAGCCCCCAGGGGGGACAGAAAGCTTTCTTT CASSPQGGQKAFF
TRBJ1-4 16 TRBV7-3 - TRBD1 TGTGCCAGCAGCTTAAGGCCTGACAGGGGCGGTGAAAAACTGTTTTTT CASSLRPDRGGEKLFF
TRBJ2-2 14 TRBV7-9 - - TGTGCCAGCAGCTTCGCAGGGGACACCGGGGAGCTGTTTTTT CASSFAGDTGELFF
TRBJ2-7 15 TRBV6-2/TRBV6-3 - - TGTGCCAGCAGTTACCTAGGGGGATCGTCCTACGAGCAGTACTTC CASSYLGGSSYEQYF
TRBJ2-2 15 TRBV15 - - TGTGCCACCAGCAGAGTAAGGACAGACACCGGGGAGCTGTTTTTT CATSRVRTDTGELFF
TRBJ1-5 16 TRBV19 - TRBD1 TGTGCCAGTAGGGAACAGGGGATGGGTGGCAATCAGCCCCAGCATTTT CASREQGMGGNQPQHF
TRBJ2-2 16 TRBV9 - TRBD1 TGTGCCAGCAGCGAGAGGACAGGGGTTAACACCGGGGAGCTGTTTTTT CASSERTGVNTGELFF
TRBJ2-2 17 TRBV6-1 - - TGTGCCAGCAGTGAAGCTCTCCTGGACCTAGGACACGGGGAGCTGTTTTTT CASSEALLDLGHGELFF
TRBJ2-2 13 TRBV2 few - TGTGCCAGCAGAGATGACACTCCCGGGGAGCTGTTTTTT CASRDDTPGELFF
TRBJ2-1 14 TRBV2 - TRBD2 TGTGCCAGCAGTCGGGGGGGCTCCTACAATGAGCAGTTCTTC CASSRGGSYNEQFF
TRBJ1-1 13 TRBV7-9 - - TGTGCCAGCAGCTTAGAGCTAAACACTGAAGCTTTCTTT CASSLELNTEAFF
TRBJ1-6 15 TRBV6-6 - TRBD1 TGTGCCAGCATCGTCCGGGACAGAGATAATTCACCCCTCCACTTT CASIVRDRDNSPLHF
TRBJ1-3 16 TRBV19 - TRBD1 TGTGCCAGTAGTTTATACGGGACAGGGGCTGGAAACACCATATATTTT CASSLYGTGAGNTIYF
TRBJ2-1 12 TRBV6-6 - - TGTGCCAGCAGTGCTAGGGGGAATGAGCAGTTCTTC CASSARGNEQFF
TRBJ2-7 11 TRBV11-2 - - TGTGCCAGCAGTTCCACATTCGAGCAGTACTTC CASSSTFEQYF
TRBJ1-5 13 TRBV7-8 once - TGTGCCAGCAGCACGTTCGGGAATCAGCCCCAGCATTTT CASSTFGNQPQHF
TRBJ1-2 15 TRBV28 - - TGTGCCAGCAGACTTCGGTGGGGAGGGGCGGGTGGCTACACCTTC CASRLRWGGAGGYTF
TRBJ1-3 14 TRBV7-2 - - TGTGCCAGCAGCCCACAGGGTGCTGGAAACACCATATATTTT CASSPQGAGNTIYF
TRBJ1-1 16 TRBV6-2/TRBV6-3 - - TGTGCCAGCAGTTACTCAGTACAGGTCATGAACACTGAAGCTTTCTTT CASSYSVQVMNTEAFF
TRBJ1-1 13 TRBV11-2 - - TGTGCCAGCAGCTTTACGGGGGGCACTGAAGCTTTCTTT CASSFTGGTEAFF
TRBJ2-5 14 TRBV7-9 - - TGTGCCAGCAGCTTAACAGGGACGGTTGAGACCCAGTACTTC CASSLTGTVETQYF
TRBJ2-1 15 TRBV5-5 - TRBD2 TGTGCCAGCAGTCTGACTAGCGGGGGGGCGGATGAGCAGTTCTTC CASSLTSGGADEQFF
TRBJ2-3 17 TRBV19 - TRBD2 TGTGCCAGTAGTAAGCGTAAAGCTAGCGGGACCACAGATACGCAGTATTTT CASSKRKASGTTDTQYF
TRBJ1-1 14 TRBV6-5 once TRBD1 TGTGCCAGCAGCCGACAGGGGGGGAACACTGAAGCTTTCTTT CASSRQGGNTEAFF
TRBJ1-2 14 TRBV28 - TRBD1 TGTGCCAGCAGTCCGCCGGGACAGCACTATGGCTACACCTTC CASSPPGQHYGYTF
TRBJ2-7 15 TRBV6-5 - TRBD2 TGTGCCAGCAGTCGAACTAGCGGGGAGGGATCAGAGCAGTACTTC CASSRTSGEGSEQYF
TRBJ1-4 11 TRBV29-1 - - TGCAGCGTTGAAGACGGCAGCGGGGGATTTTTT CSVEDGSGGFF
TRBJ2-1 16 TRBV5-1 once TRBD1 TGCGCCAGCAGCTTATCCGGGACAGGCCCCCCCAATGAGCAGTTCTTC CASSLSGTGPPNEQFF
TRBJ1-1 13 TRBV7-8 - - TGTGCCAGCAGCCCGACAATCCTGACTGAAGCTTTCTTT CASSPTILTEAFF
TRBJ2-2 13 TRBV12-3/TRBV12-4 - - TGTGCCAGCAGTTTTGGGAGAACCGGGGAGCTGTTTTTT CASSFGRTGELFF
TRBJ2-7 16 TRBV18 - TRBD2 TGTGCCAGCTCGGCACGACTAGCGGGAGGTTCAGGCGAGCAGTACTTC CASSARLAGGSGEQYF
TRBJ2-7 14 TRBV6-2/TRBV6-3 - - TGTGCCAGCAGTTACTCAGGCGGCTCCTACGAGCAGTACTTC CASSYSGGSYEQYF
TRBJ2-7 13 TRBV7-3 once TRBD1 TGTGCCAGCAGCGCCGACAGGGGAGGCGAGCAGTACTTC CASSADRGGEQYF
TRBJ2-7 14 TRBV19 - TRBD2 TGTGCCAGTAGCCTAGCGGGAGGCCCCTACGAGCAGTACTTC CASSLAGGPYEQYF
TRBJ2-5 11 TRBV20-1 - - TGCAGTGCTAGAGATCAGGAGACCCAGTACTTC CSARDQETQYF
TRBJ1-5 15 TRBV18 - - TGTGCCAGCTCACCGAGGGGGAGGGTCGCCCAGCCCCAGCATTTT CASSPRGRVAQPQHF
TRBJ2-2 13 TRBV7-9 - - TGTGCTTCGGGTCCAGGGTACACCGGGGAGCTGTTTTTT CASGPGYTGELFF
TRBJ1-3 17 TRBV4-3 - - TGCGCCAGCAGCCCCTCGGCCTTAGCTATCTCTGGAAACACCATATATTTT CASSPSALAISGNTIYF
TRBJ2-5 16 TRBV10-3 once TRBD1 TGTGCCATCAGTGAGTTCTTGGGACAGGGGGTAGAGACCCAGTACTTC CAISEFLGQGVETQYF